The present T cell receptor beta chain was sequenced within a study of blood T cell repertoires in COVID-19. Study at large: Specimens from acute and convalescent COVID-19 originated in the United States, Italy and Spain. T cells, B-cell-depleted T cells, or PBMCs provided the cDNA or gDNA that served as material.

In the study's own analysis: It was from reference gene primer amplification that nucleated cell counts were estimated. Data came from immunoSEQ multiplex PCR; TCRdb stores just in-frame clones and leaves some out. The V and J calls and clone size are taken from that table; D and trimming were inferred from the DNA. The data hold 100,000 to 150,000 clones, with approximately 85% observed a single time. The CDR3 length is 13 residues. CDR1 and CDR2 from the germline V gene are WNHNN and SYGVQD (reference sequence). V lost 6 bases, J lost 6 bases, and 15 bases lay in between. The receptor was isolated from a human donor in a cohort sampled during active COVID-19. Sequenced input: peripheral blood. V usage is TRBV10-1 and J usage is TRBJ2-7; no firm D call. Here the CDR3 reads CASSPGSIGEQYF. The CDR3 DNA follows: TGCGCCAGCAGCCCCGGGTCTATAGGCGAGCAGTACTTC.